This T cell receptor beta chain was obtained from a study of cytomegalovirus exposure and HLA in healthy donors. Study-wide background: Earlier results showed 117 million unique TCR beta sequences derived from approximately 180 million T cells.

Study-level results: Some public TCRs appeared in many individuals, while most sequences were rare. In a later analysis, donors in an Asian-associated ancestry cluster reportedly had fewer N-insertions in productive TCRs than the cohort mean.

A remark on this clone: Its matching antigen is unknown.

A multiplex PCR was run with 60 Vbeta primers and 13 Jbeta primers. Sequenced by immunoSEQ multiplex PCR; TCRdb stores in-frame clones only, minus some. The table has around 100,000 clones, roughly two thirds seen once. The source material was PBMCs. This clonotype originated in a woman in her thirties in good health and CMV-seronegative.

The CDR3 coding sequence is TGTGCCAGCAGTGAATTTTCGACTAGCATGGGCATAATCGATGAGCAGTTCTTC. This translates into CASSEFSTSMGIIDEQFF. The chain has TRBV2 and TRBJ2-1, with 7 bases matching TRBD2. The junction had 18 bases not matched to a gene; V was cut back by 2 bases and J by 8 bases. This CDR3 is 18 amino acids long. Germline V lookup: CDR1 SNHLY, CDR2 FYNNEI. Filled out from reference TRBV2 and TRBJ2-1, the complete variable domain reads EPEVTQTPSHQVTQMGQEVILRCVPISNHLYFYWYRQILGQKVEFLVSFYNNEISEKSEIFDDQFSVERPDGSNFTLKIRSTKLEDSAMYFCASSEFSTSMGIIDEQFFGPGTRLTVL.